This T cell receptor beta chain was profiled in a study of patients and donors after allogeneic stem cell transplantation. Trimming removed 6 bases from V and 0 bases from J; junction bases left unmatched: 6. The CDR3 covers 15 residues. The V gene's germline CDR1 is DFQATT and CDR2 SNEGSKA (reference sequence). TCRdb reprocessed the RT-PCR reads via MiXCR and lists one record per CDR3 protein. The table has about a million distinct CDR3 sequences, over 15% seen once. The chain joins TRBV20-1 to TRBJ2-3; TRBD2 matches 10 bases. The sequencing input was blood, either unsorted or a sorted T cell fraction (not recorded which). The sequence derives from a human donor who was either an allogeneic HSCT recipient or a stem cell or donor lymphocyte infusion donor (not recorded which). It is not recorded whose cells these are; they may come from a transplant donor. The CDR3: CSAHRTSGSTDTQYF. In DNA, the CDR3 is TGCAGTGCCCACAGGACTAGCGGAAGCACAGATACGCAGTATTTT.